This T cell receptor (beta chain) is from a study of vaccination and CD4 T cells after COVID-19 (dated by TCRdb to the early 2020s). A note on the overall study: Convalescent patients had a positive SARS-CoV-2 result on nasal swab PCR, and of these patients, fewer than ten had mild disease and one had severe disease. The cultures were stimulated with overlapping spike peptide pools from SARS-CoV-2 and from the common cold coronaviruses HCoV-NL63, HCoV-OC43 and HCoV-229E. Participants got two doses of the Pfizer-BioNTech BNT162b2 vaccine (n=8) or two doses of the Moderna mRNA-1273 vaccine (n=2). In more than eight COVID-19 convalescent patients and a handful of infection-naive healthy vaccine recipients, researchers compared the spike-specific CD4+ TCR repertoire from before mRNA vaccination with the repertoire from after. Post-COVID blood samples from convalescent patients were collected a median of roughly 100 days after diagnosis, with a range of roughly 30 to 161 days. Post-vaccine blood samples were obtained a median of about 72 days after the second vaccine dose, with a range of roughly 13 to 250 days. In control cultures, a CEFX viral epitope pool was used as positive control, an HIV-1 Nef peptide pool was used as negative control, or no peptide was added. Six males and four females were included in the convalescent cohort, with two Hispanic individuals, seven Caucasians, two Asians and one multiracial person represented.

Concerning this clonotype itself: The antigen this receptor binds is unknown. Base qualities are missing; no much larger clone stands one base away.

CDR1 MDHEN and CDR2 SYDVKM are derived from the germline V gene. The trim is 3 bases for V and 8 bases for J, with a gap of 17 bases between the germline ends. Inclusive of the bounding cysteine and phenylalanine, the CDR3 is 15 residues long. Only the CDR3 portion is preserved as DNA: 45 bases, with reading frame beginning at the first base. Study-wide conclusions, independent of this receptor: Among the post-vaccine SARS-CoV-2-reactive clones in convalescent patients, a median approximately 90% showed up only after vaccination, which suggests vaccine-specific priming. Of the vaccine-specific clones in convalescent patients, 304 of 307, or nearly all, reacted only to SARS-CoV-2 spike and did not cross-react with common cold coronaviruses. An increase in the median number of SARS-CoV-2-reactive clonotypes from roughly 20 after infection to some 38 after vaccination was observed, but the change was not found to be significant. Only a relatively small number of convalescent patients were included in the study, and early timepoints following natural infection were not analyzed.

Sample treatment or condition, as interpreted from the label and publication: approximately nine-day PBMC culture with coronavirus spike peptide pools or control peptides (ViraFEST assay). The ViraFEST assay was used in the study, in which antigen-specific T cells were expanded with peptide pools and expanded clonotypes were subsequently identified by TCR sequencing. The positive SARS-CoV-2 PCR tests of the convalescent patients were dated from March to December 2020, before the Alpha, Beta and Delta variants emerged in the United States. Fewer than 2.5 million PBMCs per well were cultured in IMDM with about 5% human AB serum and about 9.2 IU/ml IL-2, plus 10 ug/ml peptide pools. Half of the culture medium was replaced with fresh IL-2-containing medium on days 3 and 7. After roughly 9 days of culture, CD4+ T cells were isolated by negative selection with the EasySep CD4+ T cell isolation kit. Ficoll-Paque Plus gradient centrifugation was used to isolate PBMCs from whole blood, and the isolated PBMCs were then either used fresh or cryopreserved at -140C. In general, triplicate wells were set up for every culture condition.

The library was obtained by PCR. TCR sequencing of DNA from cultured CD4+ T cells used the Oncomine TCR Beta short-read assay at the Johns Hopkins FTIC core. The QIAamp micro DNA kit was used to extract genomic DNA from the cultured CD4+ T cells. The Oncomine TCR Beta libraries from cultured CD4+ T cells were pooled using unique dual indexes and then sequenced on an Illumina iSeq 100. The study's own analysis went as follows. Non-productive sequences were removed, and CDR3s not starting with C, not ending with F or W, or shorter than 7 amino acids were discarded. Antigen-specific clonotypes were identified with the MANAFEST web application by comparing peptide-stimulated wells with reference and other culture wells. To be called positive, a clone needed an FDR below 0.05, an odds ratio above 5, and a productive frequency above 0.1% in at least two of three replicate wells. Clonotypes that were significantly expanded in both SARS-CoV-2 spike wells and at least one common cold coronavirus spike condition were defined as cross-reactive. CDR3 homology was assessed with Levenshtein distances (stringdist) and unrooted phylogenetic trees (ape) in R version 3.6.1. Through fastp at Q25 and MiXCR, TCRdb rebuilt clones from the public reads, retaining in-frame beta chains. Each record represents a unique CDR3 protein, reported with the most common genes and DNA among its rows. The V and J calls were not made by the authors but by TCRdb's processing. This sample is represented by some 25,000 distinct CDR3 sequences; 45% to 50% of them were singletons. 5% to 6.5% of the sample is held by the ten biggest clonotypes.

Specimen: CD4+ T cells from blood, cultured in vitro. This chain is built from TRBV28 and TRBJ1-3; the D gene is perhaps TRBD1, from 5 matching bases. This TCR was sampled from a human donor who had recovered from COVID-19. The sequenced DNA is TGTGCCAGCAGTTTTCGGGGCGCCGTGAGGGACACCATATATTTT. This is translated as CASSFRGAVRDTIYF.